The 2 T cell receptor beta chains below all came from one sample that was sequenced in a study of Tregs in tolerant kidney transplant recipients. Here immunoSEQ multiplex PCR was the method, and the copy in TCRdb shows in-frame clones only, minus some. The sample consists of under 100,000 clones, around 90% of them appearing once. Material for sequencing was CD8+ T cells from blood. The receptors stem from a human donor in good health.

V usage is TRBV2 and J usage is TRBJ1-1; 10 bases line up with TRBD1. The V gene's germline CDR1 is SNHLY and CDR2 FYNNEI. The CDR3 runs to 19 residues. The V gene end was trimmed by 3 bases and the J gene end by 4 bases; junction bases not matched to a gene: 17. The CDR3, as DNA: TGTGCCAGCAGTGATGAGGGAACTGGGACAGGGGTACGTAGCACTGAAGCTTTCTTT. It specifies CASSDEGTGTGVRSTEAFF.

The genes are TRBV4-1 and TRBJ1-1; D may be TRBD1 (5 bases). The CDR3 runs 13 residues. V gave up 1 base and J gave up 4 bases, with 7 bases separating them. Germline CDR1 reads MGHRA; CDR2 reads YSYEKL. The CDR3 DNA reads TGCGCCAGCAGCCAAGCGGGACGCACTGAAGCTTTCTTT. Protein: CASSQAGRTEAFF.